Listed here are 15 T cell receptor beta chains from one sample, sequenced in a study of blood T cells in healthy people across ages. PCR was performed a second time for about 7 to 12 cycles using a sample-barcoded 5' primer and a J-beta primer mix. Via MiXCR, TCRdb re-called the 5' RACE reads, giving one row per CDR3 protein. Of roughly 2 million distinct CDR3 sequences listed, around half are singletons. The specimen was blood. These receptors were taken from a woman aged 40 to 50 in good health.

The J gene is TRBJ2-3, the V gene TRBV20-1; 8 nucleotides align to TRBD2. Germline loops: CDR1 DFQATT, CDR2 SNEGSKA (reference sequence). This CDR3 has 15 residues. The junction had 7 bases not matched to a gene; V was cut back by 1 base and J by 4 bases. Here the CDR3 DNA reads TGCAGTGCTAGAGGTACCGGGGGGGCCGCAGATACGCAGTATTTT. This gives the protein CSARGTGGAADTQYF.

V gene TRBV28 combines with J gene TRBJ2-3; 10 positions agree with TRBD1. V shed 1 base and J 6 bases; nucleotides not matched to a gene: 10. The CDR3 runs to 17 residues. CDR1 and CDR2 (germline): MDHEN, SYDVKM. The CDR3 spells CASSLSPTGGESDTQYF. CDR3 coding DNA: TGTGCCAGCAGTTTATCCCCGACAGGGGGCGAGAGTGATACGCAGTATTTT.

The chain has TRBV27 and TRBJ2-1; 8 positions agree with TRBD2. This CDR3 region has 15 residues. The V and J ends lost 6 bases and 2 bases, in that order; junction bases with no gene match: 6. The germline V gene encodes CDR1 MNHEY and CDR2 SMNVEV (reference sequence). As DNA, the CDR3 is TGTGCCAGCAGAAGCAGCGGGGGCCCCTACAATGAGCAGTTCTTC. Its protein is CASRSSGGPYNEQFF.

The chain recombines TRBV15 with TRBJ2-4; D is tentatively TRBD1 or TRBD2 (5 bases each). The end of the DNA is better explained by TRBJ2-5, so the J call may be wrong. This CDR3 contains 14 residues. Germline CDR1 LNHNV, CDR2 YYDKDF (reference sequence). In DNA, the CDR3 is TGTGCCACCAGCAGAGATGGTGGGGGAGAGACCCAGTACTTC. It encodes CATSRDGGGETQYF.

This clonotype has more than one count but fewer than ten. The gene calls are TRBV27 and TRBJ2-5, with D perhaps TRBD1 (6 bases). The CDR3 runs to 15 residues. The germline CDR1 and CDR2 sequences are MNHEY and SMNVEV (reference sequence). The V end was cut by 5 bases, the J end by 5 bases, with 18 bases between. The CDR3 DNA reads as TGTGCCAGCAGTCCCCAGGGGAGTTGGAAGGAGACCCAGTACTTC. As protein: CASSPQGSWKETQYF.

CDR3 bases: TGCAGTGCTAGATCCCGGACAGCGGATGGCTACACCTTC. Its translation: CSARSRTADGYTF. This chain connects TRBV20-1 to TRBJ1-2; maybe TRBD1 (6 bases). Germline V gene data show CDR1 as DFQATT and CDR2 as SNEGSKA (reference sequence). The V end was cut by 2 bases, the J end by 6 bases, with 13 bases between. The CDR3 covers 13 residues.

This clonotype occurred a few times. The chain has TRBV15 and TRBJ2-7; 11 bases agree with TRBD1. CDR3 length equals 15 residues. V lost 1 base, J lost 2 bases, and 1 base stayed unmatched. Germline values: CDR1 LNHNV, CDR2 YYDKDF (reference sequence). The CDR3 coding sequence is TGTGCCACCAGCAGAGGGACAGGGGGCCCCTACGAGCAGTACTTC. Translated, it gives CATSRGTGGPYEQYF.

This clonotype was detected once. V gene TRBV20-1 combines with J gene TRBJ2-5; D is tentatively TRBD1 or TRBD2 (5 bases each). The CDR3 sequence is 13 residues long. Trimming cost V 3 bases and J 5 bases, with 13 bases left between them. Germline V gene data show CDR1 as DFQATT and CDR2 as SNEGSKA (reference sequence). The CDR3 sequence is CSASEGREETQYF. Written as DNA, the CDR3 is TGCAGTGCTAGTGAGGGCAGGGAGGAGACCCAGTACTTC.

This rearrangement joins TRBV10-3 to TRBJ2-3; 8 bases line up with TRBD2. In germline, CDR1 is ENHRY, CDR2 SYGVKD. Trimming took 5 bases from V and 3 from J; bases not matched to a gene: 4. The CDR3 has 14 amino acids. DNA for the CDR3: TGTGCCATCAGTCTTGGACTAGCAACAGATACGCAGTATTTT. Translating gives CAISLGLATDTQYF.

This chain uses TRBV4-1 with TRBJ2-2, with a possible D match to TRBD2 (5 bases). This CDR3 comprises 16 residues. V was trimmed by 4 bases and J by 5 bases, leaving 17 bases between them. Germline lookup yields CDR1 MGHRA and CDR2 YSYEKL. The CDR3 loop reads CASSLGSDGVTGELFF. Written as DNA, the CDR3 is TGCGCCAGCAGCCTAGGGTCCGACGGGGTGACCGGGGAGCTGTTTTTT.

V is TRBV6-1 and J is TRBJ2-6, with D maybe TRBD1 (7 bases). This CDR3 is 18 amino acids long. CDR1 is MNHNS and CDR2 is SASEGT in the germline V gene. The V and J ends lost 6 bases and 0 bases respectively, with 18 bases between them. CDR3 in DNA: TGTGCCAGCAGGATACAGGGGACTCCATACTCTGGGGCCAACGTCCTGACTTTC. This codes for CASRIQGTPYSGANVLTF.

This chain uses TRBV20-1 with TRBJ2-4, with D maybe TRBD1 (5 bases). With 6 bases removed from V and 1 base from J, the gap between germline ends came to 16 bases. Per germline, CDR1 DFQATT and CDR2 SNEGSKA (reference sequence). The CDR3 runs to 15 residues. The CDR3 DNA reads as TGCAGTGCCTTGACAGCTTCTAAGGCCAAAAACATTCAGTACTTC. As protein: CSALTASKAKNIQYF.

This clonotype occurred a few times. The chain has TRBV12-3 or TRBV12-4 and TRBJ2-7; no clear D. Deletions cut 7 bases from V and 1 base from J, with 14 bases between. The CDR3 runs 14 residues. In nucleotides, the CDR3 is TGTGCCAGCAAGGCGGCAGAACCTTCCTACGAGCAGTACTTC. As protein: CASKAAEPSYEQYF.

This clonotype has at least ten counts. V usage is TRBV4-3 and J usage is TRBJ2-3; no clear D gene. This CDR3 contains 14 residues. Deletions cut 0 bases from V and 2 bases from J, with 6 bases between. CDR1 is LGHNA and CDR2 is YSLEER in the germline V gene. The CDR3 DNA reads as TGCGCCAGCAGCCAAGACAGAAACACAGATACGCAGTATTTT. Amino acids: CASSQDRNTDTQYF.

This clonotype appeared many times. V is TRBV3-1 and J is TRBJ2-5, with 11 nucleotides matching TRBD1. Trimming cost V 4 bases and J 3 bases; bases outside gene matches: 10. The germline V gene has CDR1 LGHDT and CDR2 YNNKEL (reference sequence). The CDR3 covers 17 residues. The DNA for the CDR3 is TGTGCCAGCAGCCTCAGGCGAAGGACAGGGGGCAAAGAGACCCAGTACTTC. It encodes CASSLRRRTGGKETQYF.